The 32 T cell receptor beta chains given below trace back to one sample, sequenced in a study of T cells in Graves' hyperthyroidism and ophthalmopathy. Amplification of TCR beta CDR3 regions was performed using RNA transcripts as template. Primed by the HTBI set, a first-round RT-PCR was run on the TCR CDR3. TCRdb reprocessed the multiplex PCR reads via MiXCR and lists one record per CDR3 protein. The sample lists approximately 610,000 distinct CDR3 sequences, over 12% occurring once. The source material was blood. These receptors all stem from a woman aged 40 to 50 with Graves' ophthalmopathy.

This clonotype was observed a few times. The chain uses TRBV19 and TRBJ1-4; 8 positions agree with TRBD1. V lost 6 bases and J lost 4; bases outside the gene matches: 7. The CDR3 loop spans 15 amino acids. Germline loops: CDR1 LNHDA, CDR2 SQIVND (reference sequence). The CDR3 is CASRKPGTGNEKLFF. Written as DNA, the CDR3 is TGTGCCAGTAGAAAACCTGGGACAGGTAATGAAAAACTGTTTTTT.

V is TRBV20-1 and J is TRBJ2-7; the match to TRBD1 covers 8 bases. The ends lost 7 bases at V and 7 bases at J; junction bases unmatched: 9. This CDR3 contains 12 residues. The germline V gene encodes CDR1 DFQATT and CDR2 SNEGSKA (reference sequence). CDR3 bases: TGCAGTGTGGGTGACAGGGGAATGGAGCAGTACTTC. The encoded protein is CSVGDRGMEQYF.

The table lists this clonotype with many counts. CDR3 region: CASSSLPGRGEQYF. The CDR3 DNA follows: TGTGCCAGCAGCTCCCTACCTGGGCGAGGCGAGCAGTACTTC. The V call is TRBV7-2, the J call TRBJ2-7; no clear D. V dropped 4 bases and J dropped 6 bases, with 16 bases sitting between them. Germline assignment: CDR1 SGHTA and CDR2 FQGNSA. The CDR3 sequence is 14 residues long.

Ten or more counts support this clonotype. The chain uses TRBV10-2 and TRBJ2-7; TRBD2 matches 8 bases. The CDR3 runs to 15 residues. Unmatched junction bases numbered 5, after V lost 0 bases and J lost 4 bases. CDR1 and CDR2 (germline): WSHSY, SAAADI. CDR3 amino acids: CASSESAGAGYEQYF. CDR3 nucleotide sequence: TGCGCCAGCAGTGAGTCAGCGGGAGCAGGGTACGAGCAGTACTTC.

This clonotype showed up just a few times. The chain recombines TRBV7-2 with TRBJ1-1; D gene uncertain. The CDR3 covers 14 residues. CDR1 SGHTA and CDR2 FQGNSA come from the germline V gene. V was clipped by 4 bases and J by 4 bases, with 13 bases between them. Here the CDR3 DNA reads TGTGCCAGCAGCTCCCCAGGACTGGGCACTGAAGCTTTCTTT. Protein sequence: CASSSPGLGTEAFF.

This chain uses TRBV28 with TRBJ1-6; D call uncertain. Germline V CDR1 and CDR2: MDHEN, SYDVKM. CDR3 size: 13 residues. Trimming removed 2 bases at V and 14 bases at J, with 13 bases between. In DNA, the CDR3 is TGTGCCAGCAGTTTAAAAGGAAGGCGGGCCCTCCACTTT. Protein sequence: CASSLKGRRALHF.

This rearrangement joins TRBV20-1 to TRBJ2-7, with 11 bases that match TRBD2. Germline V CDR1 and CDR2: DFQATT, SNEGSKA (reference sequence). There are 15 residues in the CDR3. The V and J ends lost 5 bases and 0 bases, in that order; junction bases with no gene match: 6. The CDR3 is CSAPTTSGASYEQYF. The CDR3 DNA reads TGCAGTGCTCCCACGACTAGCGGGGCCTCCTACGAGCAGTACTTC.

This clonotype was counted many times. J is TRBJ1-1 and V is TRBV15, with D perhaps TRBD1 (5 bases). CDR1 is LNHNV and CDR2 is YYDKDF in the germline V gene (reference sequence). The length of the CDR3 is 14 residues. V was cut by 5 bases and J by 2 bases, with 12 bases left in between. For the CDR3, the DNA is TGTGCCACCAGCGGGGGACTGCTCAACACTGAAGCTTTCTTT. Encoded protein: CATSGGLLNTEAFF.

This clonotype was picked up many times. The CDR3 loop is CASSLTGINQPQHF. CDR3 nucleotide sequence: TGTGCCAGCAGTTTGACAGGAATAAATCAGCCCCAGCATTTT. The chain carries TRBV27 and TRBJ1-5; tentative D call: TRBD1 (6 bases). From germline, CDR1 is MNHEY and CDR2 SMNVEV (reference sequence). The germline V and J ends were trimmed by 3 bases and 4 bases, with 10 bases remaining between them. CDR3 length equals 14 residues.

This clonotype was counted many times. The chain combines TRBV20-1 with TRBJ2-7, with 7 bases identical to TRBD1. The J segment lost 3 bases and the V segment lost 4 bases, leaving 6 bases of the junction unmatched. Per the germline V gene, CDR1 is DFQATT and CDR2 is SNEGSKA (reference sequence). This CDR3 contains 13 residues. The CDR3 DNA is TGCAGTGCTATGCTACAGGGGATCTACGAGCAGTACTTC. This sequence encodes CSAMLQGIYEQYF.

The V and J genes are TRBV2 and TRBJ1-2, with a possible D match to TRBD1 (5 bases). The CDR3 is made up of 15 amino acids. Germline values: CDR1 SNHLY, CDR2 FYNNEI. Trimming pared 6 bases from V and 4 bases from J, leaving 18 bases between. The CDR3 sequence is CASSGAREESYGYTF. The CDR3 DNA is TGTGCCAGCAGCGGGGCTAGGGAGGAGTCCTATGGCTACACCTTC.

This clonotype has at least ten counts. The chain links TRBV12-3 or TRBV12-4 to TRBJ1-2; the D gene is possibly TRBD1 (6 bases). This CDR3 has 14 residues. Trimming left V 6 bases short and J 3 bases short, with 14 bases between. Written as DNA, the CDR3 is TGTGCCAGCAGACCCCCCGGGGGCCACTATGGCTACACCTTC. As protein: CASRPPGGHYGYTF.

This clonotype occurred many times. The CDR3: CASSTGLHSYEQYF. CDR3 DNA sequence: TGTGCCAGCAGTACCGGGTTACACTCCTACGAGCAGTACTTC. V gene TRBV2 combines with J gene TRBJ2-7; D is unresolved. The V end lost 5 bases, the J end lost 0 bases, and 11 bases lay between the germline ends. The V gene's germline CDR1 is SNHLY and CDR2 FYNNEI. The length of the CDR3 is 14 residues.

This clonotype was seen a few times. In DNA, the CDR3 is TGTGCCAGCAGCTTTATGCTAGCGGGAGGGCCGGGTTCCACCGGGGAGCTGTTTTTT. As protein: CASSFMLAGGPGSTGELFF. The rearrangement uses TRBV11-2 and TRBJ2-2, with 12 bases identical to TRBD2. From germline, CDR1 is SGHAT and CDR2 FQNNGV. The V gene end was trimmed by 3 bases and the J gene end by 4 bases; junction bases not matched to a gene: 12. The CDR3 covers 19 residues.

CDR3 region: CASSSWGHPNTGELFF. The CDR3 coding sequence is TGTGCCAGCAGTTCCTGGGGGCATCCCAACACCGGGGAGCTGTTTTTT. The chain has TRBV7-8 and TRBJ2-2; D perhaps matches TRBD1 (6 bases). The CDR3 extends over 16 amino acids. Deletions cut 6 bases from V and 2 bases from J, with 16 bases between. CDR1 and CDR2 from the germline V gene are SGHVS and FQNEAQ.

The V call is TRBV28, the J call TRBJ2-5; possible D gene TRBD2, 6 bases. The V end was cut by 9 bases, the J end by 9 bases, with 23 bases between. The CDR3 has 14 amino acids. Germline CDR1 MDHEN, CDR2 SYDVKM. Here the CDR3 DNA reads TGTGCCAGTTCCCCGGGACTTCCCCACCGTGCCCAGTACTTC. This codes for CASSPGLPHRAQYF.

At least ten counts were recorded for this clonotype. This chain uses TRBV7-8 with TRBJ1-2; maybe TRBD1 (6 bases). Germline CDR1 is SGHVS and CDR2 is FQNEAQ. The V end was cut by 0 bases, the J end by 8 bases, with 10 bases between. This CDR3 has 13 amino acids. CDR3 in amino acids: CASSLAPRGGYTF. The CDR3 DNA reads TGTGCCAGCAGCTTAGCCCCCAGGGGAGGCTACACCTTC.

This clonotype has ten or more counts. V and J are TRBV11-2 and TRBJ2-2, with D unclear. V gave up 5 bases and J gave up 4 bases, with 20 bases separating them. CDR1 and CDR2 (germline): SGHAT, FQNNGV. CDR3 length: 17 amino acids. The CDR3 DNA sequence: TGTGCCAGCAGCCCGAAGTTTTCTAAGCGTAGCACCGGGGAGCTGTTTTTT. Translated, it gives CASSPKFSKRSTGELFF.

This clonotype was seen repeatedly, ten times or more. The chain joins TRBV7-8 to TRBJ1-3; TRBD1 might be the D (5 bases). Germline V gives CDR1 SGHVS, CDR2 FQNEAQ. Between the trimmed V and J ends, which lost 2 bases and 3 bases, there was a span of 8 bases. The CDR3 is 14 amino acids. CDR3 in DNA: TGTGCCAGCAGCTTATCTGACAGTGGAAACACCATATATTTT. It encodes CASSLSDSGNTIYF.

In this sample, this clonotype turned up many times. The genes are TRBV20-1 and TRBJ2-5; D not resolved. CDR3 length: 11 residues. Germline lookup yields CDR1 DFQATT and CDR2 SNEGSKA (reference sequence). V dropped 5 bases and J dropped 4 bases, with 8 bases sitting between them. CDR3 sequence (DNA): TGCAGTGCTCACGACGGAGAGACCCAGTACTTC. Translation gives CSAHDGETQYF.

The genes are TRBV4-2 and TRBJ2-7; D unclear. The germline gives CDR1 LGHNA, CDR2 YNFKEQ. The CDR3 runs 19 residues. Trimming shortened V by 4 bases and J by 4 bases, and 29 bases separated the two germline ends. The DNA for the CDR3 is TGTGCCAGCAGCCCAGAATCCAGGCGCAAATACCAGGTTGTATACGAGCAGTACTTC. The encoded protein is CASSPESRRKYQVVYEQYF.

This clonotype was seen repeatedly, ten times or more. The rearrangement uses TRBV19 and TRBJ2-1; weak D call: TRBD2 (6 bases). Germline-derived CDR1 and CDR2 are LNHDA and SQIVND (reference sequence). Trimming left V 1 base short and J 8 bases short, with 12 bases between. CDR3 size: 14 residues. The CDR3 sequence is CASSIAGDGDEQFF. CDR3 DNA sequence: TGTGCCAGTAGTATAGCGGGAGATGGGGATGAGCAGTTCTTC.

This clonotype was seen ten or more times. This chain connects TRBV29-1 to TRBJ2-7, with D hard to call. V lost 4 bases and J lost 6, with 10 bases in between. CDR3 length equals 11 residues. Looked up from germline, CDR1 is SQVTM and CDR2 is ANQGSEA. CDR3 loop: CSVGPSGEQYF. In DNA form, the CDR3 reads TGCAGCGTTGGCCCCTCGGGCGAGCAGTACTTC.

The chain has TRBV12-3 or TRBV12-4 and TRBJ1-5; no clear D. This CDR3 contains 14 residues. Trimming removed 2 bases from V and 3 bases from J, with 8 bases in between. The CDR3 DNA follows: TGTGCCAGCAGTTTATTGCCAGACAATCAGCCCCAGCATTTT. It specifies CASSLLPDNQPQHF.

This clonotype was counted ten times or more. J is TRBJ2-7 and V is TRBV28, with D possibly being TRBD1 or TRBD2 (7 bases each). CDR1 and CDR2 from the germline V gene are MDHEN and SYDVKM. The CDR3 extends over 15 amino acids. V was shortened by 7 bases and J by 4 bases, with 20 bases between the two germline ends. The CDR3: CASIPGGGRQYEQYF. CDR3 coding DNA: TGTGCCAGCATCCCAGGGGGGGGAAGACAATACGAGCAGTACTTC. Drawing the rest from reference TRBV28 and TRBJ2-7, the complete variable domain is DVKVTQSSRYLVKRTGEKVFLECVQDMDHENMFWYRQDPGLGLRLIYFSYDVKMKEKGDIPEGYSVSREKKERFSLILESASTNQTSMYLCASIPGGGRQYEQYFGPGTRLTVT.

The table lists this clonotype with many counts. The CDR3 sequence: CASKREGLAETQYF. The CDR3 nucleotides are TGTGCCAGCAAGCGGGAGGGCCTGGCAGAGACCCAGTACTTC. This sequence joins TRBV6-5 and TRBJ2-5; 10 nucleotides match TRBD2. CDR3 length: 14 amino acids. V lost 7 bases, J lost 4 bases, and 6 bases stayed unmatched. Per the germline V gene, CDR1 is MNHEY and CDR2 is SVGAGI.

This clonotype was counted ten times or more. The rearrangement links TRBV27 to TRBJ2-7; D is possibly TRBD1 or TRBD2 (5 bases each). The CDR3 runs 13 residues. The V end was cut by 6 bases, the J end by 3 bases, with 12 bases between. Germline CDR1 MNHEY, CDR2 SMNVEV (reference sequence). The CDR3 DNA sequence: TGTGCCAGCAGACCGGGACCCTACTACGAGCAGTACTTC. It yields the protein CASRPGPYYEQYF.

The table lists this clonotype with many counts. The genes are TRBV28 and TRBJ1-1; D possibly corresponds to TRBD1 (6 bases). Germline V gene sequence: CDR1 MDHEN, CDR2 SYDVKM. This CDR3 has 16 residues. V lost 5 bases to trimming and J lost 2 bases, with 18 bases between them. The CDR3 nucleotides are TGTGCCAGCAGTACCGGGACATCCGTGATAAACACTGAAGCTTTCTTT. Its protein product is CASSTGTSVINTEAFF.

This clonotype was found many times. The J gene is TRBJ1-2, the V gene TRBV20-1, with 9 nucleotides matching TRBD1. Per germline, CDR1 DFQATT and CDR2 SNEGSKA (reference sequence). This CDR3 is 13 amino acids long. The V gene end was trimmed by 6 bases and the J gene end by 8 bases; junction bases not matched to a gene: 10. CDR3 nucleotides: TGCAGTGCACCTCGGGACAGGGCGGCCGGCTACACCTTC. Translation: CSAPRDRAAGYTF.

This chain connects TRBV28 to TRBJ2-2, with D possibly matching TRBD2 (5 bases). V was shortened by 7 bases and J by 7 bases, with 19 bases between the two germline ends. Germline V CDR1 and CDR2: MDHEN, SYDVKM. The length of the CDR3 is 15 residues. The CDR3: CASKMGSGVNGELFF. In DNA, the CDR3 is TGTGCCAGCAAAATGGGGAGCGGAGTTAACGGGGAGCTGTTTTTT.

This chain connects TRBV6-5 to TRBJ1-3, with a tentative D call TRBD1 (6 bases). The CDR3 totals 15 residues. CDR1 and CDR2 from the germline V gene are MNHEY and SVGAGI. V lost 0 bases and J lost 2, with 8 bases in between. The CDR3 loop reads CASSYSGGPGNTIYF. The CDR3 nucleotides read TGTGCCAGCAGTTACTCCGGGGGGCCTGGAAACACCATATATTTT.

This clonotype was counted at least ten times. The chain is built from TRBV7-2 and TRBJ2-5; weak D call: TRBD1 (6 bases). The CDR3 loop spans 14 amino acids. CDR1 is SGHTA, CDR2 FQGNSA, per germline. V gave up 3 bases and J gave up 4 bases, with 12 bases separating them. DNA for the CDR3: TGTGCCAGCAGCTTTTCCGGGGACACAGAGACCCAGTACTTC. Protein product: CASSFSGDTETQYF.